One sample yielded the 29 T cell receptor beta chains listed below, sequenced in a study of cytomegalovirus exposure and HLA in healthy donors. The PCR employed 60 Vbeta primers together with 13 Jbeta primers. Sequenced by immunoSEQ multiplex PCR; TCRdb stores in-frame clones only, minus some. There are 100,000 or so clones in the sample; around 80% occur only once, and more than 4.5% lies in the top ten. The sample taken for sequencing was PBMCs. These receptors came from a female donor in good health and CMV-seropositive.

DNA for the CDR3: TGTGCCTGGAGTACGTCGACTGCTAACTATGGCTACACCTTC. Translation gives CAWSTSTANYGYTF. The V and J genes are TRBV30 and TRBJ1-2; no firm D call. V lost 2 bases and J lost 0, with 10 bases in between. This CDR3 comprises 14 residues. CDR1 is GTSNPN and CDR2 is SVGIG in the germline V gene (reference sequence).

CDR3 coding DNA: TGTGCCAGCAGTCGACAGGGGGGTCCCTACGAGCAGTACTTC. Its protein product is CASSRQGGPYEQYF. The rearrangement uses TRBV7-8 and TRBJ2-7; 9 nucleotides line up with TRBD1. Per germline, CDR1 SGHVS and CDR2 FQNEAQ. V shed 6 bases, J shed 2 bases, and the junction held 5 bases outside the gene matches. The CDR3 runs 14 residues.

This clone was picked up a small number of times. J is TRBJ2-1 and V is TRBV6-1, with 7 nucleotides matching TRBD2. The CDR3 covers 14 residues. Germline V lookup: CDR1 MNHNS, CDR2 SASEGT. The V and J ends lost 2 bases and 9 bases, in that order; junction bases with no gene match: 7. For the CDR3, the DNA is TGTGCCAGCAGTGAATGGCGGGGGATAGGTGAGCAGTTCTTC. Its protein product is CASSEWRGIGEQFF.

The chain recombines TRBV19 with TRBJ2-1; 7 bases line up with TRBD2. After removal of 2 bases from V and 4 bases from J, the junction contained 11 bases not matched to a gene. The V gene's germline CDR1 is LNHDA and CDR2 SQIVND (reference sequence). CDR3 size: 17 residues. CDR3 loop: CASSIMPIWEGYNEQFF. The CDR3 nucleotides are TGTGCCAGTAGTATAATGCCGATCTGGGAGGGGTACAATGAGCAGTTCTTC. The whole variable domain, remainder taken from reference TRBV19 and TRBJ2-1, is DGGITQSPKYLFRKEGQNVTLSCEQNLNHDAMYWYRQDPGQGLRLIYYSQIVNDFQKGDIAEGYSVSREKKESFPLTVTSAQKNPTAFYLCASSIMPIWEGYNEQFFGPGTRLTVL.

V is TRBV18 and J is TRBJ1-1; unclear D gene. CDR1 is KGHSH and CDR2 is LQKENI in the germline V gene. This CDR3 contains 15 residues. V lost 0 bases, J lost 0 bases, and 8 bases lay in between. CDR3 bases: TGTGCCAGCTCACCACCGGCAGTGATGAACACTGAAGCTTTCTTT. It yields the protein CASSPPAVMNTEAFF. Complete variable domain (other parts from reference TRBV18 and TRBJ1-1): NAGVMQNPRHLVRRRGQEARLRCSPMKGHSHVYWYRQLPEEGLKFMVYLQKENIIDESGMPKERFSAEFPKEGPSILRIQQVVRGDSAAYFCASSPPAVMNTEAFFGQGTRLTVV.

The CDR3 DNA sequence: TGTGCCAGCAGCCCGGACAGCACCGGGGAGCTGTTTTTT. Encoded protein: CASSPDSTGELFF. This chain joins TRBV5-4 and TRBJ2-2, with D possibly TRBD1 on 6 matching bases. CDR1 SGHNT and CDR2 YYREEE come from the germline V gene (reference sequence). The germline V and J ends were trimmed by 4 bases and 4 bases, with 8 bases remaining between them. This CDR3 comprises 13 residues.

This clone was recorded only once. The V and J genes are TRBV7-8 and TRBJ2-3, with 9 bases lining up with TRBD2. The V and J ends lost 2 bases and 6 bases, in that order; junction bases with no gene match: 9. The germline V gene has CDR1 SGHVS and CDR2 FQNEAQ. The CDR3 length is 16 residues. CDR3 DNA: TGTGCCAGCAGCTTAAGGGGAGGCGGGAGGGTGGATACGCAGTATTTT. Its protein product is CASSLRGGGRVDTQYF.

This chain joins TRBV18 and TRBJ1-5, with D hard to call. The CDR3 has 15 amino acids. The V end lost 2 bases, the J end lost 0 bases, and 8 bases lay between the germline ends. CDR1 is KGHSH and CDR2 is LQKENI in the germline V gene. CDR3 sequence: CASSPVGVSNQPQHF. CDR3 nucleotide sequence: TGTGCCAGCTCACCAGTCGGAGTTAGCAATCAGCCCCAGCATTTT.

The chain has TRBV6-1 and TRBJ2-1; no reliable D call. The germline V gene has CDR1 MNHNS and CDR2 SASEGT. The CDR3 extends over 15 amino acids. The V end lost 6 bases, the J end lost 4 bases, and 16 bases lay between the germline ends. Here the CDR3 reads CASSSTSVGYNEQFF. CDR3 nucleotides: TGTGCCAGCAGCTCGACTTCGGTCGGGTACAATGAGCAGTTCTTC.

The chain couples TRBV9 to TRBJ2-5; 9 nucleotides match TRBD2. J was trimmed by 3 bases and V by 0 bases; bases with no gene match: 18. The CDR3 runs 20 residues. The germline gives CDR1 SGDLS, CDR2 YYNGEE. CDR3 sequence (DNA): TGTGCCAGCAGCGTAGTTCCCTTCCAGCGGGGGGCCGCTGCGGAAGAGACCCAGTACTTC. Protein product: CASSVVPFQRGAAAEETQYF.

This clone has more than one count but fewer than ten. This CDR3 reads CASSLTPGAYNEQFF. CDR3 nucleotide sequence: TGTGCCAGCAGCTTAACCCCAGGGGCCTACAATGAGCAGTTCTTC. The chain is built from TRBV7-3 and TRBJ2-1; maybe TRBD1 (6 bases). The germline V gene encodes CDR1 SGHTA and CDR2 FQGTGA. CDR3 size: 15 residues. V was clipped by 0 bases and J by 2 bases, with 8 bases between them.

The chain employs TRBV5-6 and TRBJ2-3; 11 bases align to TRBD2. Germline trimming cut 1 base from V and 1 base from J; bases unmatched to any gene: 8. The V gene's germline CDR1 is SGHDT and CDR2 YYEEEE. The CDR3 totals 18 residues. Here the CDR3 DNA reads TGTGCCAGCAGCTTGACTAGCGGGGGACCCACTCGCACAGATACGCAGTATTTT. Protein product: CASSLTSGGPTRTDTQYF.

The chain's CDR3 is CASSQDGTGQADTQYF. CDR3 nucleotides: TGCGCCAGCAGCCAAGATGGGACAGGGCAAGCAGATACGCAGTATTTT. V and J are TRBV4-1 and TRBJ2-3; 9 bases are shared with TRBD1. CDR1 is MGHRA, CDR2 YSYEKL, per germline. There are 16 residues in the CDR3. With 0 bases clipped from V and 4 bases from J, the junction kept 5 bases outside the gene matches.

The J gene is TRBJ2-1, the V gene TRBV6-1; D is undetermined. The CDR3 has 14 amino acids. Trimming took off 5 bases at V and 5 bases at J, with 13 bases between the two ends. Germline CDR1 is MNHNS and CDR2 is SASEGT. The CDR3 is CASSRSAVDNEQFF. The DNA of the CDR3 is TGTGCCAGCAGTAGAAGCGCGGTAGACAATGAGCAGTTCTTC.

This rearrangement joins TRBV11-3 to TRBJ2-3, with D possibly being TRBD1 (6 bases). Between the trimmed V and J ends, which lost 5 bases and 1 base, there was a span of 16 bases. Per germline, CDR1 SGHNT and CDR2 YENEEA. The CDR3 totals 16 residues. CDR3 region: CASSMGLGAGTDTQYF. CDR3 coding DNA: TGTGCCAGCAGCATGGGTTTGGGGGCTGGCACAGATACGCAGTATTTT.

The chain is built from TRBV7-6 and TRBJ2-3; D remains unclear. Germline CDR1 and CDR2: SGHVS and FNYEAQ. CDR3 length equals 14 residues. V lost 5 bases, J lost 7 bases, and 16 bases lay in between. CDR3 sequence (DNA): TGTGCCAGCAGCCCCACCTCTAGTCCCTATACGCAGTATTTT. As protein: CASSPTSSPYTQYF.

The chain employs TRBV6-4 and TRBJ2-2; 7 nucleotides match TRBD1. Trimming removed 6 bases from V and 4 bases from J; junction bases left unmatched: 8. The germline gives CDR1 MRHNA, CDR2 SNTAGT. The CDR3 loop spans 15 amino acids. CDR3 region: CASSTTGSRTGELFF. Written as DNA, the CDR3 is TGTGCCAGCAGCACGACAGGGAGTCGCACCGGGGAGCTGTTTTTT.

The chain has TRBV6-5 and TRBJ1-1; D gene uncertain. With 6 bases removed from V and 1 base from J, the gap between germline ends came to 15 bases. The V gene's germline CDR1 is MNHEY and CDR2 SVGAGI. This CDR3 region has 15 residues. This CDR3 is CASSRRTGKNTEAFF. In DNA form, the CDR3 reads TGTGCCAGCAGCCGCCGGACGGGAAAGAACACTGAAGCTTTCTTT.

This clone appeared a few times. This chain uses TRBV11-3 with TRBJ1-4; D is perhaps TRBD1 (6 bases). V shed 5 bases and J shed 4 bases, with 26 bases lying between them. The CDR3 spans 19 residues. Germline loops: CDR1 SGHNT, CDR2 YENEEA. The CDR3 here is CASSPVTGPAPKLNEKLFF. The CDR3 bases are TGTGCCAGCAGCCCCGTCACAGGGCCGGCCCCAAAGCTTAATGAAAAACTGTTTTTT.

CDR3 region: CASSPELAGVSEQYF. In nucleotides, the CDR3 is TGCGCCAGCAGTCCCGAACTAGCGGGAGTGAGTGAGCAGTACTTC. The J gene is TRBJ2-7, the V gene TRBV5-1, with TRBD2 identical over 11 bases. Germline trimming cut 5 bases from V and 7 bases from J; bases unmatched to any gene: 11. The CDR3 sequence is 15 residues long. Germline values: CDR1 SGHRS, CDR2 YFSETQ.

The chain uses TRBV5-1 and TRBJ2-2, with 11 bases lining up with TRBD2. The CDR3 has 17 residues. In germline, CDR1 is SGHRS, CDR2 YFSETQ. Trimming removed 2 bases from V and 4 bases from J; junction bases left unmatched: 7. The CDR3 DNA sequence: TGCGCCAGCAGCTTCTACGGACTAGCGGGCTCCACCGGGGAGCTGTTTTTT. Its translation is CASSFYGLAGSTGELFF.

The rearrangement links TRBV30 to TRBJ1-3; 8 bases line up with TRBD1. The ends lost 3 bases at V and 0 bases at J; junction bases unmatched: 16. CDR3 length: 19 amino acids. From germline, CDR1 is GTSNPN and CDR2 SVGIG (reference sequence). This chain's CDR3 is CAWRRGGWTGTTSGNTIYF. The CDR3 nucleotides read TGTGCCTGGAGGAGAGGGGGTTGGACAGGGACTACCTCTGGAAACACCATATATTTT.

The chain uses TRBV6-5 and TRBJ2-3; D uncertain. V lost 2 bases to trimming and J lost 0 bases, with 6 bases between them. CDR1 and CDR2 (germline): MNHEY, SVGAGI. The CDR3 is 14 amino acids. CDR3 bases: TGTGCCAGCAGTTACGCGGCTAGCACAGATACGCAGTATTTT. Residues: CASSYAASTDTQYF.

The table lists this clone with a count of one. V usage is TRBV4-2 and J usage is TRBJ1-5; no clear D. CDR3 size: 16 residues. Germline CDR1 and CDR2: LGHNA and YNFKEQ. V lost 0 bases and J lost 4, with 13 bases in between. CDR3 in DNA: TGTGCCAGCAGCCAAGATTTGGGTCGGGGTAATCAGCCCCAGCATTTT. The encoded protein is CASSQDLGRGNQPQHF.

The rearrangement joins TRBV14 to TRBJ2-2; 11 nucleotides line up with TRBD2. The CDR3 runs 18 residues. Trimming at V came to 0 bases and at J to 4 bases, leaving 7 bases not matched to a gene. CDR1 and CDR2 (germline): SGHDN, FVKESK. CDR3 loop: CASSQDLRLAGGTGELFF. The CDR3 nucleotides read TGTGCCAGCAGCCAAGATCTACGGCTAGCGGGAGGCACCGGGGAGCTGTTTTTT.

This clone appeared a single time. V and J are TRBV20-1 and TRBJ1-1; D is unclear. V lost 8 bases to trimming and J lost 0 bases, with 7 bases between them. Germline V CDR1 and CDR2: DFQATT, SNEGSKA (reference sequence). The CDR3 is 11 amino acids. The CDR3 DNA reads as TGCAGTTCTCCCTTGAACACTGAAGCTTTCTTT. This encodes CSSPLNTEAFF.

This clone has a handful of counts. The chain couples TRBV14 to TRBJ2-1, with 16 nucleotides matching TRBD2. Germline trimming cut 0 bases from V and 7 bases from J; bases unmatched to any gene: 6. Looked up from germline, CDR1 is SGHDN and CDR2 is FVKESK. CDR3 size: 18 residues. CDR3 DNA sequence: TGTGCCAGCAGCCAAGATTGGGGACTAGCGGGGGGGCGGAATGAGCAGTTCTTC. Encoded protein: CASSQDWGLAGGRNEQFF.

The rearrangement links TRBV5-1 to TRBJ2-5, with 12 nucleotides matching TRBD2. Germline V CDR1 and CDR2: SGHRS, YFSETQ. CDR3 length: 15 amino acids. The V segment lost 4 bases and the J segment 6 bases; nucleotides outside the gene matches: 7. Here the CDR3 reads CASSQGLAGLKTQYF. The CDR3 DNA follows: TGCGCCAGCAGCCAAGGACTAGCGGGACTAAAGACCCAGTACTTC.

This clone has only a few counts. The chain combines TRBV5-1 with TRBJ1-4, with a weak D call TRBD1 (6 bases). V lost 4 bases and J 0 bases, leaving 13 bases between the germline ends. The CDR3 loop spans 16 amino acids. The germline V gene has CDR1 SGHRS and CDR2 YFSETQ. In DNA form, the CDR3 reads TGCGCCAGCAGCCCCGGGACACAAGCAACTAATGAAAAACTGTTTTTT. Its translation: CASSPGTQATNEKLFF.